This T cell receptor (beta chain) was obtained from a study of Ad26.COV2.S vaccination and SARS-CoV-2 variants. Turning to the study itself: Participant was drawn from the COV1001 Ad26.COV2.S trial arm. Ad26.COV2.S was injected intramuscularly once or twice, 56 days apart. Study findings and constraints: Higher spike-specific TCR breadth was found in vaccine recipients than in placebo recipients.

Generated by immunoSEQ multiplex PCR, the TCRdb table keeps only in-frame clones and is missing some. The data show about 280,000 clones, approximately 89% seen once. Turning to this clone: Antigen unknown.

Documented treatment: some 20 received Ad26.COV2.S at low or high dose, single or two shots; several received placebo; per-sample allocation not given. The samples date from day 63 after the first vaccine or placebo injection. Trimming took off 2 bases at V and 2 bases at J, with 12 bases between the two ends. CDR1 is MGHRA, CDR2 YSYEKL, per germline. The CDR3 runs to 15 residues. The chain links TRBV4-1 to TRBJ1-2, with D hard to call. The sequence was obtained from a person between 18 and 65 years old who received the Ad26.COV2.S COVID-19 vaccine or a placebo. Sequenced here: peripheral blood, sampled in a trial of Ad26.COV2.S vaccine versus placebo. The CDR3 is CASSQRLGTNYGYTF. In nucleotides, the CDR3 is TGCGCCAGCAGCCAAAGGTTAGGTACCAACTATGGCTACACCTTC.